Here is one TCR beta chain with its context. The data belong to a study of T cells in Graves' hyperthyroidism and ophthalmopathy. Amplification yielded TCR beta CDR3 regions, with RNA transcripts as the source. HTBI primers were used for first-round RT-PCR of the TCR CDR3. A single record per CDR3 protein comes from TCRdb applying MiXCR to the multiplex PCR reads. The table has about 380,000 distinct CDR3 sequences, approximately 17% seen once. Ophthalmopathy cases met thresholds of Clinical Activity Score at least 3, NOSPECS grade at least 4 and duration under 3 months. Criteria for exclusion of patients were uncontrolled infection, other autoimmune disease, pregnancy or lactation. Diagnosis rested on symptoms, serum thyroxine and TRAb, thyroid ultrasound, and orbital computed tomography. This CDR3 spans 14 amino acids. The germline gives CDR1 SGHAT, CDR2 FQNNGV. The V gene end was trimmed by 9 bases and the J gene end by 7 bases; junction bases not matched to a gene: 11.

The sample consisted of blood. The chain is built from TRBV11-2 and TRBJ2-1; 8 nucleotides line up with TRBD2. The origin of this receptor is a man aged 18 to 30 with Graves' ophthalmopathy. CDR3 nucleotide sequence: TGTGCCAGGATAAGTCCTAGCGGGTTAAATGAGCAGTTCTTC. It encodes CARISPSGLNEQFF. Supplemented by reference TRBV11-2 and TRBJ2-1, the full variable domain reads EAGVAQSPRYKIIEKRQSVAFWCNPISGHATLYWYQQILGQGPKLLIQFQNNGVVDDSQLPKDRFSAERLKGVDSTLKIQPAKLEDSAVYLCARISPSGLNEQFFGPGTRLTVL.